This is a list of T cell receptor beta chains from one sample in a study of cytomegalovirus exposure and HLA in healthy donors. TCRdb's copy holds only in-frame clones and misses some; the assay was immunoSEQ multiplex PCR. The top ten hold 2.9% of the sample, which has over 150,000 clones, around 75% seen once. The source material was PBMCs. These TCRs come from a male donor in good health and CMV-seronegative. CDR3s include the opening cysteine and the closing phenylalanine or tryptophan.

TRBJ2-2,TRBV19,CASIHNTGELFF
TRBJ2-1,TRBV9,CASSGQGTGEINEQFF
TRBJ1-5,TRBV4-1,CASSQGGLPELLGGNQPQHF
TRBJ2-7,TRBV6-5,CASSRTGTYEQYF
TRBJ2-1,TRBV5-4,CASSLRVAGGWGNEQFF
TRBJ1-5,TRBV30,CAWSVLGFQPQHF
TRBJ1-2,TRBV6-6,CASSSDRAIYGYTF
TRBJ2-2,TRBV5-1,CASQNQGATGELFF
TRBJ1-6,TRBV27,CASSLGASPLHF
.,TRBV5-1,CASSLRDRASYEQYF
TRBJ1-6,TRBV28,CASSLSRTVLTHSPLHF
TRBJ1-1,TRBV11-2,CASSLTAGPTEAFF
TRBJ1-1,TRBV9,CASSVVMNMNTEAFF
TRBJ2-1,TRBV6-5,CASSDGRGAYNEQFF
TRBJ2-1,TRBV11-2,CASSLASGSPYNEQFF
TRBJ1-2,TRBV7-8,CASSSGQEGYGYTF
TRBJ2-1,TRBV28,CASSSASGRGEQFF
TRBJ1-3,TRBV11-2,CASSSLQGYGNTIYF
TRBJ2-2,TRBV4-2,CASSQDRYVPGELFF
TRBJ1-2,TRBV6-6,CASRDGQKLIYGYTF
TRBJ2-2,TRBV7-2,CASSNSNTGELFF